This TCR beta chain originates from a study of T cell repertoires in cytomegalovirus infection. Study overall: Based on public TCR beta signatures, there were indications of CMV infection and of a matching HLA type.

This clonotype occurred a few times. Its antigen is undetermined. TCRdb re-called the reads through MiXCR, storing one row per CDR3 protein. This table holds 150,000 to 200,000 distinct CDR3 sequences, approximately 17% found once. Study findings and constraints: CMV-specific HLA-C-restricted TCR beta clonotypes dominated the ex vivo response.

The sample consisted of CD8+ T cells from PBMCs. This receptor was taken from a human donor in good health (CMV status not recorded). Some clones in this sample may be carry-over from other donors' samples.

CDR3 sequence reads: CASPLRGQGMNTEAFF. The CDR3 nucleotides are TGTGCCAGCCCCCTGCGGGGGCAGGGAATGAACACTGAAGCTTTCTTT. This chain links TRBV2 with TRBJ1-1, with D possibly TRBD1 on 6 matching bases. The CDR3 contains 16 residues. V dropped 8 bases and J dropped 0 bases, with 19 bases sitting between them. CDR1 and CDR2 (germline): SNHLY, FYNNEI.